A selection of T cell receptor beta chains follows, all from one sample in a study of cytomegalovirus exposure and HLA in healthy donors. Using immunoSEQ multiplex PCR, the repertoire was profiled, and TCRdb retains in-frame clones only, with some absent. The sample includes 220,000 or so clones, about 89% of them seen just once. The material sequenced was PBMCs. The receptors originated from a woman aged 18-30 years in good health and CMV-seronegative. The CDR3 runs from the conserved cysteine through the conserved F or W. The D gene is left open where the match is weak. Where a row states a size, it is once, few, many or the class of an expanded clone; other rows omit it.

clone_size | j_call | d_call | v_call | cdr3_aa | cdr3_nt
. | TRBJ2-3 | TRBD1 | TRBV11-2 | CASSLGLEGASDTQYF | TGTGCCAGCAGCTTAGGCCTTGAGGGGGCCTCAGATACGCAGTATTTT
. | TRBJ1-2 | . | TRBV19 | CASSSPRLAFNYGYTF | TGTGCCAGTAGTTCACCACGACTAGCCTTTAACTATGGCTACACCTTC
once | TRBJ2-7 | . | TRBV28 | CASSRRAVNYEQYF | TGTGCCAGCAGCCGGAGGGCCGTCAACTACGAGCAGTACTTC
. | TRBJ1-1 | TRBD1 | TRBV27 | CASSFRTGGRTEAFF | TGTGCCAGCAGTTTCCGGACAGGGGGGCGCACTGAAGCTTTCTTT
. | TRBJ2-5 | TRBD1 | TRBV5-4 | CASSSPAGGRLQETQYF | TGTGCCAGCAGCTCGCCTGCAGGGGGCCGACTCCAAGAGACCCAGTACTTC
once | TRBJ1-4 | . | TRBV4-1 | CASSQDGGEEEKLFF | TGCGCCAGCAGCCAAGACGGGGGAGAAGAGGAAAAACTGTTTTTT
. | TRBJ1-5 | . | TRBV19 | CASSWGVGQPQHF | TGTGCCAGTAGTTGGGGAGTTGGCCAGCCCCAGCATTTT
. | TRBJ1-5 | TRBD1 | TRBV18 | CASSRDRDSNQPQHF | TGTGCCAGCTCACGGGACAGGGATAGCAATCAGCCCCAGCATTTT
. | TRBJ1-4 | . | TRBV5-1 | CASRRDSTNEKLFF | TGCGCCAGCAGACGGGACTCGACTAATGAAAAACTGTTTTTT
. | TRBJ2-7 | . | TRBV30 | CAWSYRVEQYF | TGTGCCTGGTCATACAGGGTCGAGCAGTACTTC
. | TRBJ2-2 | . | TRBV6-5 | CASSLLAAKTGELFF | TGTGCCAGCAGCCTTCTTGCGGCAAAAACCGGGGAGCTGTTTTTT
. | TRBJ1-4 | . | TRBV10-3 | CAISDLQGVNEKLFF | TGTGCCATCAGTGATCTTCAGGGCGTTAATGAAAAACTGTTTTTT
. | TRBJ1-5 | . | TRBV27 | CASSFSGFNQPQHF | TGTGCCAGCAGTTTCTCAGGGTTTAACCAGCCCCAGCATTTT
. | TRBJ2-7 | . | TRBV18 | CASSHEHYEQYF | TGTGCCAGCTCACACGAACACTACGAGCAGTACTTC
. | TRBJ2-1 | . | TRBV19 | CASSRYRSRSHNEQFF | TGTGCCAGTAGTAGATACAGGTCGCGCTCTCACAATGAGCAGTTCTTC
. | TRBJ2-3 | . | TRBV9 | CASSPGGTDTQYF | TGTGCCAGCAGCCCCGGGGGCACAGATACGCAGTATTTT
. | TRBJ2-7 | TRBD1 | TRBV19 | CASSSGQGSSYEQYF | TGTGCCAGTAGTAGCGGACAGGGAAGCTCCTACGAGCAGTACTTC
. | TRBJ2-3 | TRBD2 | TRBV29-1 | CSVGTSGRSCTDTQYF | TGCAGCGTTGGGACTAGCGGGAGGTCCTGTACAGATACGCAGTATTTT
. | TRBJ2-5 | . | TRBV30 | CAWSAEVGETQYF | TGTGCCTGGAGCGCGGAGGTAGGAGAGACCCAGTACTTC
few | TRBJ2-5 | . | TRBV28 | CASRTDFQETQYF | TGTGCCAGCAGGACGGACTTCCAAGAGACCCAGTACTTC
. | TRBJ2-7 | . | TRBV5-4 | CASSLIGTYEQYF | TGTGCCAGCAGCCTAATCGGGACATACGAGCAGTACTTC
. | TRBJ2-2 | TRBD2 | TRBV6-1 | CASSAPGGPPGELFF | TGTGCCAGCAGTGCCCCGGGAGGCCCCCCCGGGGAGCTGTTTTTT
once | TRBJ1-5 | . | TRBV6-6 | CASSLPNQPQHF | TGTGCCAGCAGTCTACCGAATCAGCCCCAGCATTTT
once | TRBJ2-7 | TRBD2 | TRBV6-1 | CASSEVAGGFYEQYF | TGTGCCAGCAGTGAAGTAGCGGGTGGGTTCTACGAGCAGTACTTC
. | TRBJ2-1 | TRBD2 | TRBV23-1 | CASTQPRAGAIYEQFF | TGCGCCAGCACCCAACCGCGGGCGGGAGCTATATATGAGCAGTTCTTC
. | TRBJ2-7 | TRBD2 | TRBV4-2 | CASSPTTSGSSYEQYF | TGTGCCAGCAGCCCAACGACTAGCGGGAGTTCTTACGAGCAGTACTTC
once | TRBJ2-2 | TRBD1 | TRBV28 | CASSFGDRRPGELFF | TGTGCCAGCAGTTTTGGGGACAGACGCCCCGGGGAGCTGTTTTTT
. | TRBJ2-2 | . | TRBV2 | CASSVGDTYTGELFF | TGTGCCAGCAGTGTGGGGGACACCTACACCGGGGAGCTGTTTTTT
. | TRBJ1-6 | . | TRBV28 | CASSLVERSPLHF | TGTGCCAGCAGTTTGGTAGAGAGGTCACCCCTCCACTTT
. | TRBJ2-1 | TRBD2 | TRBV7-9 | CGAQGGRASEQFF | TGTGGAGCCCAAGGCGGGAGGGCCAGTGAGCAGTTCTTC
. | TRBJ2-1 | TRBD2 | TRBV6-1 | CASGTSGERVEFF | TGTGCCAGCGGGACTAGCGGGGAGAGGGTAGAGTTCTTC
. | TRBJ2-5 | TRBD1 | TRBV27 | CASSPRTGTGGSETQYF | TGTGCCAGCAGTCCGCGCACCGGGACAGGGGGCTCAGAGACCCAGTACTTC
. | TRBJ1-6 | TRBD1 | TRBV30 | CAWLGTGTLMGSPLHF | TGTGCCTGGCTCGGGACAGGGACTTTGATGGGTTCACCCCTCCACTTT
. | TRBJ1-5 | . | TRBV2 | CASSEQGNQPQHF | TGTGCCAGCAGTGAACAGGGGAATCAGCCCCAGCATTTT
. | TRBJ1-2 | . | TRBV29-1 | CSVTHRDGYTF | TGCAGCGTGACCCACAGGGATGGCTACACCTTC
. | TRBJ2-3 | . | TRBV11-2 | CASSLDIGTNTDTQYF | TGTGCCAGCAGCTTAGATATCGGGACAAACACAGATACGCAGTATTTT
once | TRBJ2-7 | . | TRBV10-1 | CASSETGIIHEQYF | TGCGCCAGCAGTGAGACAGGGATCATCCACGAGCAGTACTTC
. | TRBJ2-7 | TRBD1 | TRBV9 | CASSVEGQADFFYEQYF | TGTGCCAGCAGCGTAGAGGGACAGGCCGATTTTTTCTACGAGCAGTACTTC
. | TRBJ1-1 | . | TRBV6-1 | CASSGWTGAGTEAFF | TGTGCCAGCAGTGGATGGACGGGAGCGGGCACTGAAGCTTTCTTT
. | TRBJ2-5 | . | TRBV9 | CASSVGRGLGETQYF | TGTGCCAGCAGCGTAGGAAGGGGTCTGGGAGAGACCCAGTACTTC
. | TRBJ1-2 | . | TRBV5-6 | CASSHDRSYGYTF | TGTGCCAGCAGCCATGACAGGAGCTATGGCTACACCTTC
. | TRBJ1-1 | . | TRBV29-1 | CSVQRWGQGPNTEAFF | TGCAGCGTTCAAAGGTGGGGGCAGGGGCCGAACACTGAAGCTTTCTTT
. | TRBJ2-1 | TRBD2 | TRBV9 | CASSVVGTSVPQFF | TGTGCCAGCAGCGTAGTGGGGACTAGCGTGCCGCAGTTCTTC
. | TRBJ2-2 | TRBD2 | TRBV2 | CASSEARLAGQSGELFF | TGTGCCAGCAGTGAAGCGCGACTAGCGGGTCAATCCGGGGAGCTGTTTTTT